The present T cell receptor beta chain was sequenced within a study of persistence of HIV-infected CD4 T cells. Sequencing used immunoSEQ version 4 in survey mode. Repertoires were generated with immunoSEQ multiplex PCR, while TCRdb's copy carries only in-frame clones and drops some. The data hold 40,000 to 55,000 clones, with 85% to 90% observed a single time. V was cut by 5 bases and J by 1 base, with 9 bases left in between. CDR3 length: 15 amino acids. Germline assignment: CDR1 SGHTA and CDR2 FQGNSA. Nonspecific anti-CD3/anti-CD28 bead stimulation represents the broad CD4+ T cell repertoire. Responding CD4+ T cells were sorted by upregulation of both CD40 ligand and CD69. A note on this clone: Its antigen is currently unknown. The same CDR3 arises from other DNA sequences in this sample as well.

The sequences come from CD4+ T cells sorted from PBMCs after roughly 20-hour stimulation, collected from a patient who received antiretroviral therapy. The TCR was taken from an adult woman with HIV who was CMV-seropositive. The chain links TRBV7-2 to TRBJ1-6, with D perhaps matching TRBD1 (6 bases). CDR3 bases: TGTGCCAGCAGCCCCCAGGGGTCCTATAATTCACCCCTCCACTTT. Its translation: CASSPQGSYNSPLHF.